The 25 T cell receptor beta chains listed next were all sequenced from one sample in a study of OX40 agonist ivuxolimab in advanced cancers. The assay was immunoSEQ multiplex PCR, and TCRdb's table has in-frame clones only and misses some. The sample has about 77,000 clones; 65% to 90% are singletons. The sequences come from CD4+ or CD8+ T cells sorted from blood, collected in a trial of the OX40 agonist ivuxolimab. The source is an adult with an advanced solid tumor such as melanoma, head and neck, liver or kidney cancer.

The V and J genes are TRBV7-6 and TRBJ2-3; maybe TRBD1 (5 bases). With 2 bases removed from V and 1 base from J, the gap between germline ends came to 7 bases. The germline V gene has CDR1 SGHVS and CDR2 FNYEAQ. The CDR3 has 14 residues. As DNA, the CDR3 is TGTGCCAGCAGCTTATCCAGGGGCACAGATACGCAGTATTTT. Translating it yields CASSLSRGTDTQYF.

This sequence joins TRBV5-1 and TRBJ2-2; D possibly corresponds to TRBD2 (6 bases). The CDR3 length is 13 residues. CDR1 and CDR2 (germline): SGHRS, YFSETQ. Trimming removed 1 base from V and 6 bases from J, with 7 bases in between. The CDR3, as DNA: TGCGCCAGCAGCTTGCGGGGGTCCGGGGAGCTGTTTTTT. Translation: CASSLRGSGELFF.

This rearrangement joins TRBV7-9 to TRBJ1-6; a weak D match, TRBD1 (6 bases). Trimming shortened V by 1 base and J by 10 bases, and 17 bases separated the two germline ends. The CDR3 is 16 amino acids. In germline, CDR1 is SEHNR, CDR2 FQNEAQ (reference sequence). In DNA, the CDR3 is TGTGCCAGCAGCTTAGGGTCTGGGGGGCCCGGATCACCCCTCCACTTT. It encodes CASSLGSGGPGSPLHF.

The table lists this clone with a count of one. The J gene is TRBJ2-3, the V gene TRBV19; 7 nucleotides match TRBD1. Looked up from germline, CDR1 is LNHDA and CDR2 is SQIVND (reference sequence). The junction had 7 bases not matched to a gene; V was cut back by 5 bases and J by 2 bases. The CDR3 totals 15 residues. The CDR3 loop is CASSAGTALTDTQYF. As DNA, the CDR3 is TGTGCCAGTAGTGCCGGGACAGCCCTCACAGATACGCAGTATTTT.

The V gene is TRBV6-5, the J gene TRBJ2-7; possibly TRBD2 for D (5 bases). Trimming cost V 5 bases and J 3 bases, with 17 bases left between them. The CDR3 covers 15 residues. Germline-derived CDR1 and CDR2 are MNHEY and SVGAGI. CDR3 amino acids: CASSPRTGVGYEQYF. CDR3 in DNA: TGTGCCAGCAGTCCCCGGACCGGGGTAGGCTACGAGCAGTACTTC.

The chain is built from TRBV10-3 and TRBJ2-5; D possibly uses TRBD1 or TRBD2 (6 bases each). Germline CDR1 is ENHRY and CDR2 is SYGVKD. V lost 0 bases and J lost 5, with 10 bases in between. The CDR3 is made up of 14 amino acids. The CDR3 bases are TGTGCCATCAGTGAGTCGATAGGGGGGGAGACCCAGTACTTC. This translates into CAISESIGGETQYF.

This clone was found once. The chain uses TRBV9 and TRBJ1-1; D unclear. Trimming took 5 bases from V and 3 from J, leaving 11 bases between them. Germline-derived CDR1 and CDR2 are SGDLS and YYNGEE. The CDR3 length is 13 residues. This CDR3 is CASSEHGDTEAFF. DNA for the CDR3: TGTGCCAGCAGTGAACATGGCGACACTGAAGCTTTCTTT.

The chain joins TRBV7-6 to TRBJ1-2; D unresolved. The CDR3 length is 16 residues. In germline, CDR1 is SGHVS, CDR2 FNYEAQ. V lost 2 bases to trimming and J lost 4 bases, with 17 bases between them. CDR3 loop: CASSLHREGKGYGYTF. For the CDR3, the DNA is TGTGCCAGCAGCTTACACCGCGAGGGAAAGGGCTATGGCTACACCTTC.

The V and J genes are TRBV6-6 and TRBJ1-5; D remains ambiguous. V lost 0 bases to trimming and J lost 4 bases, with 7 bases between them. The CDR3 sequence is 14 residues long. Looked up from germline, CDR1 is MNHNY and CDR2 is SVGAGI (reference sequence). The CDR3 spells CASSYSVGNQPQHF. The CDR3 DNA sequence: TGTGCCAGCAGTTACTCGGTTGGGAATCAGCCCCAGCATTTT.

The chain carries TRBV7-2 and TRBJ2-7; no clear D gene. The CDR3 sequence is 16 residues long. V lost 1 base to trimming and J lost 0 bases, with 13 bases between them. Germline V lookup: CDR1 SGHTA, CDR2 FQGNSA. CDR3 in amino acids: CASSLEGSWSSYEQYF. The CDR3 DNA follows: TGTGCCAGCAGCTTAGAAGGGTCGTGGAGCTCCTACGAGCAGTACTTC. The full variable domain, its missing parts supplied by reference TRBV7-2 and TRBJ2-7, is GAGVSQSPSNKVTEKGKDVELRCDPISGHTALYWYRQSLGQGLEFLIYFQGNSAPDKSGLPSDRFSAERTGGSVSTLTIQRTQQEDSAVYLCASSLEGSWSSYEQYFGPGTRLTVT.

The sample holds a few counts of this clone. The chain recombines TRBV5-6 with TRBJ1-1, with D possibly being TRBD1 (5 bases). Germline CDR1 reads SGHDT; CDR2 reads YYEEEE. The CDR3 totals 14 residues. The V gene lost 4 bases and the J gene lost 6 bases, with 16 bases spanning the gap. The CDR3 loop reads CASSTSQGSSEAFF. The CDR3 DNA reads as TGTGCCAGCAGCACTTCTCAGGGTTCGTCTGAAGCTTTCTTT.

This rearrangement joins TRBV30 to TRBJ1-3, with D perhaps TRBD1 (5 bases). Between the trimmed V and J ends, which lost 0 bases and 1 base, there was a span of 7 bases. Germline loops: CDR1 GTSNPN, CDR2 SVGIG (reference sequence). This CDR3 region has 14 residues. This CDR3 reads CAWSVGGSGNTIYF. In DNA form, the CDR3 reads TGTGCCTGGAGTGTCGGGGGGTCTGGAAACACCATATATTTT.

The chain employs TRBV7-9 and TRBJ2-7; D remains ambiguous. This CDR3 comprises 12 residues. Per the germline V gene, CDR1 is SEHNR and CDR2 is FQNEAQ (reference sequence). V dropped 5 bases and J dropped 7 bases, with 12 bases sitting between them. The CDR3 DNA is TGTGCCAGCAGCCCAGTCAGACGGGAGCAGTACTTC. This translates into CASSPVRREQYF. Full variable domain (remainder filled in from reference TRBV7-9 and TRBJ2-7): DTGVSQNPRHKITKRGQNVTFRCDPISEHNRLYWYRQTLGQGPEFLTYFQNEAQLEKSRLLSDRFSAERPKGSFSTLEIQRTEQGDSAMYLCASSPVRREQYFGPGTRLTVT.

The chain combines TRBV7-8 with TRBJ1-4; no clear D gene. This CDR3 has 17 residues. Germline assignment: CDR1 SGHVS and CDR2 FQNEAQ. With 0 bases removed from V and 1 base from J, the gap between germline ends came to 12 bases. The CDR3 DNA is TGTGCCAGCAGCTTAGCGGGGTCAGTGAGAACTAATGAAAAACTGTTTTTT. As protein: CASSLAGSVRTNEKLFF.

The rearrangement joins TRBV30 to TRBJ2-5, with 13 positions matching TRBD2. The CDR3 has 19 residues. Germline CDR1 reads GTSNPN; CDR2 reads SVGIG (reference sequence). V lost 3 bases, J lost 4 bases, and 17 bases stayed unmatched. The CDR3: CAWRPLVTSGGLRLETQYF. The CDR3 nucleotides read TGTGCCTGGAGGCCGCTTGTGACTAGCGGGGGGCTTCGCCTAGAGACCCAGTACTTC.

The rearrangement links TRBV5-4 to TRBJ1-3; a possible D gene is TRBD1 (6 bases). The CDR3 consists of 15 residues. Trimming shortened V by 1 base and J by 4 bases, and 12 bases separated the two germline ends. Germline CDR1 SGHNT, CDR2 YYREEE (reference sequence). The CDR3 region is CASSLRGARGNTIYF. CDR3 sequence (DNA): TGTGCCAGCAGCTTGCGGGGGGCGCGCGGAAACACCATATATTTT.

This clone was seen only a few times. The junction and the germline gene differ at one end; a read error may be behind it. The genes are TRBV7-2 and TRBJ2-7, with 7 bases identical to TRBD1. Germline V gene data show CDR1 as SGHTA and CDR2 as FQGNSA. This CDR3 spans 15 amino acids. The CDR3 loop is CASSVAGTVSYEQYF. CDR3 bases: TGTGCCAGCAGCGTAGCCGGGACAGTATCCTACGAGCAGTACTTC.

This chain joins TRBV5-6 and TRBJ1-1, with TRBD1 as a possible D gene (5 bases). CDR3 size: 13 residues. From germline, CDR1 is SGHDT and CDR2 YYEEEE. V lost 2 bases, J lost 8 bases, and 13 bases lay in between. CDR3 protein: CASSFDLGLEAFF. The CDR3, as DNA: TGTGCCAGCAGCTTTGATCTGGGGCTAGAAGCTTTCTTT. Drawing the rest from reference TRBV5-6 and TRBJ1-1, the complete variable domain is DAGVTQSPTHLIKTRGQQVTLRCSPKSGHDTVSWYQQALGQGPQFIFQYYEEEERQRGNFPDRFSGHQFPNYSSELNVNALLLGDSALYLCASSFDLGLEAFFGQGTRLTVV.

The V and J genes are TRBV2 and TRBJ1-2, with D tentatively TRBD1 (6 bases). Trimming cost V 2 bases and J 6 bases, with 13 bases left between them. The CDR3 has 14 residues. CDR1 is SNHLY and CDR2 is FYNNEI in the germline V gene. CDR3 nucleotides: TGTGCCAGCAGTGAAAGGGGGGGCTTGGATGGCTACACCTTC. Translating it yields CASSERGGLDGYTF.

The J gene is TRBJ1-1, the V gene TRBV7-6; possibly TRBD1 for D (5 bases). Germline CDR1 SGHVS, CDR2 FNYEAQ. The CDR3 consists of 15 residues. The ends were cut back, 1 base at V and 0 bases at J, with 9 bases in the middle. CDR3 bases: TGTGCCAGCAGCTTAGACGAGGGGATGAACACTGAAGCTTTCTTT. Encoded protein: CASSLDEGMNTEAFF.

The chain links TRBV7-2 to TRBJ2-7; D is possibly TRBD2 (6 bases). Germline values: CDR1 SGHTA, CDR2 FQGNSA. Trimming removed 5 bases from V and 7 bases from J, with 12 bases in between. The CDR3 has 12 amino acids. Here the CDR3 DNA reads TGTGCCAGCAGCCCCTATGGGGGGGAGCAGTACTTC. Amino acid sequence: CASSPYGGEQYF.

This chain links TRBV6-5 with TRBJ1-6; no definite D call. With 8 bases removed from V and 4 bases from J, the gap between germline ends came to 12 bases. The CDR3 spans 14 residues. Germline CDR1 and CDR2: MNHEY and SVGAGI. CDR3 residues: CASGFSPYNSPLHF. The CDR3 DNA reads TGTGCCAGCGGGTTCTCCCCTTATAATTCACCCCTCCACTTT.

This chain uses TRBV5-4 with TRBJ2-1; 10 bases are a match to TRBD2. CDR1 and CDR2 from the germline V gene are SGHNT and YYREEE (reference sequence). CDR3 length equals 16 residues. The V gene end was trimmed by 3 bases and the J gene end by 8 bases; junction bases not matched to a gene: 11. The DNA for the CDR3 is TGTGCCAGCAGCTCCGAAATAGCGGGGGGTATCTATGAGCAGTTCTTC. Translated: CASSSEIAGGIYEQFF.

V and J are TRBV10-3 and TRBJ2-7, with TRBD1 identical over 8 bases. V lost 4 bases to trimming and J lost 0 bases; unmatched junction nucleotides: 5. CDR1 ENHRY and CDR2 SYGVKD come from the germline V gene. CDR3 length: 15 amino acids. CDR3 coding DNA: TGTGCCATCAGTGGGACAGGGCCCCCCTCCTACGAGCAGTACTTC. It translates to CAISGTGPPSYEQYF.

CDR3 in amino acids: CASSSDQGNEQYF. CDR3 DNA: TGTGCCAGCAGCTCAGACCAGGGCAACGAGCAGTACTTC. This chain joins TRBV7-2 and TRBJ2-7; D may be TRBD1 (5 bases). V lost 4 bases to trimming and J lost 5 bases, with 12 bases between them. CDR1 is SGHTA and CDR2 is FQGNSA in the germline V gene. This CDR3 has 13 residues.